This T cell receptor (beta chain) appears in the sequencing data of a study of pediatric ulcerative colitis. Produced via immunoSEQ multiplex PCR; TCRdb's table is partial and in-frame only. The table has about 60,000 clones, around 86% seen once. With 4 bases removed from V and 2 bases from J, the gap between germline ends came to 9 bases. This CDR3 spans 13 amino acids. Germline values: CDR1 SQVTM, CDR2 ANQGSEA. This chain links TRBV29-1 with TRBJ2-1; perhaps TRBD1 as D (6 bases). The sample comprised blood. This TCR came from a boy aged 5-17 years who was a control in a study of pediatric ulcerative colitis. CDR3 region: CSVVKGAYNEQFF. The CDR3 DNA follows: TGCAGCGTTGTCAAGGGGGCCTACAATGAGCAGTTCTTC.